What follows is one TCR beta chain and its context. The antigen is undetermined. Positively selected for CCR7, the CD45RO-negative cells used as naive CD8 cells excluded terminally differentiated effector memory CD45RA+ cells. The study enrolled healthy HIV-negative adults without recent acute infections or vaccinations as donors. This entry belongs to a study of shared clonotypes between healthy human individuals. Overall study results and limits: Memory subsets generally showed lower estimated richness than naive subsets. Measured sharing among donors was expected to vary with sequencing depth.

Trimming at V came to 0 bases and at J to 5 bases, leaving 10 bases not matched to a gene. This CDR3 has 18 residues. The germline CDR1 and CDR2 sequences are LNHNV and YYDKDF (reference sequence). Sequencing used immunoSEQ multiplex PCR; TCRdb keeps in-frame clones, though not all of them. The sample lists about 750,000 clones; 80% to 95% were seen once. Sequences were obtained from naive CD8+ T cells sorted from blood. The gene calls are TRBV15 and TRBJ2-7; the match to TRBD2 covers 13 bases. This receptor was identified in a man younger than 40 in good health. The CDR3 bases are TGTGCCACCAGCAGAGATCAACTAGCGGGAGGGCCGGAGGACGAGCAGTACTTC. Translation gives CATSRDQLAGGPEDEQYF.